The next 12 T cell receptor beta chains were all read from a single sample in a study of a mutant IDH1 vaccine in newly diagnosed glioma. The time point here: week 23, last vaccination. It was 300 ug of mutant IDH1 20-mer peptide that made up each vaccine dose, given with topical imiquimod. TCRdb keeps only in-frame clones here, not all; method: immunoSEQ multiplex PCR. The table records about 65,000 clones, approximately 85% of them present only once. For these TCRs, the target antigens are not known. The source material was PBMCs, sampled from a glioma patient whose treatment included an IDH1 peptide vaccine. These receptors came from a young man with glioma.

This sequence joins TRBV14 and TRBJ2-7; D possibly matches TRBD1 or TRBD2 (5 bases each). V was pared by 0 bases and J by 0 bases, with 15 bases between. From germline, CDR1 is SGHDN and CDR2 FVKESK. The CDR3 runs 17 residues. The CDR3 DNA reads TGTGCCAGCAGCCAAGATCCCGGGACGGCGAGCTCCTACGAGCAGTACTTC. Amino acid sequence: CASSQDPGTASSYEQYF. Using reference TRBV14 and TRBJ2-7 for the parts outside the CDR3, the full variable domain is EAGVTQFPSHSVIEKGQTVTLRCDPISGHDNLYWYRRVMGKEIKFLLHFVKESKQDESGMPNNRFLAERTGGTYSTLKVQPAELEDSGVYFCASSQDPGTASSYEQYFGPGTRLTVT.

The chain carries TRBV14 and TRBJ2-7, with no clear D. The CDR3 runs to 13 residues. From germline, CDR1 is SGHDN and CDR2 FVKESK. V was shortened by 0 bases and J by 3 bases, with 6 bases between the two germline ends. This CDR3 reads CASSQDRGYEQYF. CDR3 DNA: TGTGCCAGCAGCCAAGATAGAGGCTACGAGCAGTACTTC.

The rearrangement joins TRBV9 to TRBJ2-1; 7 bases agree with TRBD1. CDR3 size: 16 residues. V was clipped by 0 bases and J by 6 bases; unmatched bases: 9. Germline-derived CDR1 and CDR2 are SGDLS and YYNGEE. CDR3 coding DNA: TGTGCCAGCAGCGTAGGGGACAGACCTATTGGCAATGAGCAGTTCTTC. Its protein product is CASSVGDRPIGNEQFF.

This clone was found a few times. The rearrangement uses TRBV9 and TRBJ1-1; possibly TRBD1 for D (5 bases). Deletions cut 3 bases from V and 5 bases from J, with 17 bases between. CDR1 SGDLS and CDR2 YYNGEE come from the germline V gene. The CDR3 contains 15 residues. CDR3 nucleotides: TGTGCCAGCAGCGATGAACCCCAGGGACGAACTGAAGCTTTCTTT. Residues: CASSDEPQGRTEAFF. The whole variable domain, filled in from reference TRBV9 and TRBJ1-1, reads DSGVTQTPKHLITATGQRVTLRCSPRSGDLSVYWYQQSLDQGLQFLIQYYNGEERAKGNILERFSAQQFPDLHSELNLSSLELGDSALYFCASSDEPQGRTEAFFGQGTRLTVV.

The chain couples TRBV2 to TRBJ1-5, with no clear D. Germline CDR1 SNHLY, CDR2 FYNNEI. Between the trimmed V and J ends, which lost 4 bases and 1 base, there was a span of 5 bases. The CDR3 extends over 13 amino acids. CDR3 DNA sequence: TGTGCCAGCAGTGCGGACAGCAATCAGCCCCAGCATTTT. Its translation is CASSADSNQPQHF.

This rearrangement joins TRBV4-1 to TRBJ2-5, with 9 bases that match TRBD2. The J call could be wrong; TRBJ2-7 is a better fit for the DNA end. The CDR3 extends over 15 amino acids. Per the germline V gene, CDR1 is MGHRA and CDR2 is YSYEKL. CDR3 DNA: TGCGCCAGCAGCCGAGAACCGGGACTAGCAAGCGAGCAGTACTTC. It yields the protein CASSREPGLASEQYF.

V usage is TRBV25-1 and J usage is TRBJ1-1; 7 nucleotides match TRBD1. V lost 6 bases to trimming and J lost 0 bases; unmatched junction nucleotides: 7. This CDR3 region has 15 residues. The germline V gene has CDR1 MGHDK and CDR2 SYGVNS. The CDR3 spells CASSRQGSVNTEAFF. The CDR3 region has the DNA TGTGCCAGCAGCAGACAGGGTTCAGTGAACACTGAAGCTTTCTTT.

The V call is TRBV5-1, the J call TRBJ2-3; D tentatively fits TRBD1 or TRBD2 (5 bases each). The CDR3 has 15 amino acids. Germline CDR1 and CDR2: SGHRS and YFSETQ. V shed 4 bases and J shed 0 bases, with 12 bases lying between them. The DNA of the CDR3 is TGCGCCAGCAGCACTGGGACCCTAAGCACAGATACGCAGTATTTT. Amino acids: CASSTGTLSTDTQYF.

In nucleotides, the CDR3 is TGTGCCAGCAGCGTGAGACAGGGCCGCAACAATGAGCAGTTCTTC. As protein: CASSVRQGRNNEQFF. V gene TRBV7-9 combines with J gene TRBJ2-1; TRBD1 matches at 7 bases. Germline V CDR1 and CDR2: SEHNR, FQNEAQ (reference sequence). The CDR3 is 15 residues long. With V trimmed by 5 bases and J by 5 bases, 9 bases remained unmatched.

This clone was counted once. The CDR3 region is CASSGGLAGVVEQYF. DNA for the CDR3: TGTGCCAGCAGCGGGGGACTAGCGGGGGTCGTCGAGCAGTACTTC. The J gene is TRBJ2-7, the V gene TRBV5-4, with TRBD2 matching 14 bases. CDR1 SGHNT and CDR2 YYREEE come from the germline V gene (reference sequence). The junction had 6 bases not matched to a gene; V was cut back by 4 bases and J by 6 bases. This CDR3 comprises 15 residues. Combining the CDR3 with reference TRBV5-4 and TRBJ2-7 gives the whole variable domain ETGVTQSPTHLIKTRGQQVTLRCSSQSGHNTVSWYQQALGQGPQFIFQYYREEENGRGNFPPRFSGLQFPNYSSELNVNALELDDSALYLCASSGGLAGVVEQYFGPGTRLTVT.

The genes are TRBV29-1 and TRBJ2-2; D gene ambiguous. Trimming pared 7 bases from V and 2 bases from J, leaving 11 bases between. This CDR3 spans 13 amino acids. Germline V gives CDR1 SQVTM, CDR2 ANQGSEA. The CDR3: CSAGRTNTGELFF. In nucleotides, the CDR3 is TGCAGCGCCGGCAGAACCAACACCGGGGAGCTGTTTTTT.

The chain combines TRBV19 with TRBJ1-5; D is ambiguous. The CDR3 length is 11 residues. The V end was cut by 5 bases, the J end by 9 bases, with 8 bases between. The germline V gene has CDR1 LNHDA and CDR2 SQIVND (reference sequence). In nucleotides, the CDR3 is TGTGCCAGTAGTTCCCTTTGGCCCCAGCATTTT. Translated, it gives CASSSLWPQHF.